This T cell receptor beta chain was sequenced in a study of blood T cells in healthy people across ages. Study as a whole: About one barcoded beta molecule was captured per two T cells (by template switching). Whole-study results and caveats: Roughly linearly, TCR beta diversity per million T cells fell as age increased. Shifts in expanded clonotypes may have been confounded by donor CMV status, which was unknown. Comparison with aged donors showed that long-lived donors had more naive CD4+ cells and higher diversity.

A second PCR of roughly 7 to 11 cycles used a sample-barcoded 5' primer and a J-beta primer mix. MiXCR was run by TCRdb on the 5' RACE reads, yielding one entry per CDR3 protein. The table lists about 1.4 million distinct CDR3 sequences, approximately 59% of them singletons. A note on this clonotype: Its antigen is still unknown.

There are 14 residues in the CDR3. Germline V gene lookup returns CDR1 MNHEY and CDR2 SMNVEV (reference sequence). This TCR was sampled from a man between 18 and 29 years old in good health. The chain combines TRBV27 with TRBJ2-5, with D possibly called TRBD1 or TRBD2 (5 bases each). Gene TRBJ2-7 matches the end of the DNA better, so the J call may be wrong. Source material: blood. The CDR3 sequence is CASIATGTIYEQYF. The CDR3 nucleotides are TGTGCCAGCATCGCCACGGGGACGATATACGAGCAGTACTTC.